This T cell receptor beta chain was found in a study of shared clonotypes between healthy human individuals. Overall study context: Donor composition was a couple of women and a few men, aged 18 to 49. Points from the study as a whole: Genetic and exposure-history diversity was limited by the small donor number.

Germline CDR1 and CDR2: MGHRA and YSYEKL. Unmatched junction bases numbered 10, after V lost 4 bases and J lost 4 bases. The CDR3 has 17 residues. Regarding this clone: Its antigen is not known.

CD8 cells regarded as naive lacked CD45RO, were positively chosen for CCR7, and omitted terminally differentiated effector memory CD45RA+ cells. Repertoires were generated with immunoSEQ multiplex PCR, while TCRdb's copy carries only in-frame clones and drops some. The top ten hold roughly 1% of the sample, which has about 2 million clones, about 95% seen once. The sequence came from a man aged 18 to 29 in good health. The sequenced sample was naive CD8+ T cells sorted from blood. The chain joins TRBV4-1 to TRBJ2-1, with TRBD2 matching over 10 bases. CDR3 DNA: TGCGCCAGCAGCCCAGGGCTAGCGGGAGTTTCATACAATGAGCAGTTCTTC. It yields the protein CASSPGLAGVSYNEQFF.